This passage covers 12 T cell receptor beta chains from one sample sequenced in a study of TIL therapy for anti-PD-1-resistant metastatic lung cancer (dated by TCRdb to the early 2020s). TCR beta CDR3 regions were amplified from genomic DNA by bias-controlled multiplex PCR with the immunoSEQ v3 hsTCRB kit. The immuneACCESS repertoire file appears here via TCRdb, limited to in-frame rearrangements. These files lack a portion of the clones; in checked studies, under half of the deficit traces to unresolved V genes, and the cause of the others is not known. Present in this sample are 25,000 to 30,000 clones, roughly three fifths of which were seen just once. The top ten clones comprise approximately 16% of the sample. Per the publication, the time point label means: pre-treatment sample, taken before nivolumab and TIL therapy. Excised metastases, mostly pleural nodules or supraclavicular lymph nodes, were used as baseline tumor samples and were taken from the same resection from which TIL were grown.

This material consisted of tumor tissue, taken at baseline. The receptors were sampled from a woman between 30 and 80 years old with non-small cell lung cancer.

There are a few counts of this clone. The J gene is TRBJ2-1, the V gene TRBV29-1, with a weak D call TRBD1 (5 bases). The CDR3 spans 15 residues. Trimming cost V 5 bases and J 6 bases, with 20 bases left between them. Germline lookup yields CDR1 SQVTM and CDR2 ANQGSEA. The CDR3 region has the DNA TGCAGCGTTTCCGGGCAGCAGGGCTCTTTCAATGAGCAGTTCTTC. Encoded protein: CSVSGQQGSFNEQFF.

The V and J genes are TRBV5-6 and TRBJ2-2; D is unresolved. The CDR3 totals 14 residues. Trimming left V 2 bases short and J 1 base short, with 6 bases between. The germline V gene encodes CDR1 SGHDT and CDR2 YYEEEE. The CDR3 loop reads CASSFVGNTGELFF. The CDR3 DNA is TGTGCCAGCAGCTTCGTGGGGAACACCGGGGAGCTGTTTTTT. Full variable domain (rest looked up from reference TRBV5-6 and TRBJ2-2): DAGVTQSPTHLIKTRGQQVTLRCSPKSGHDTVSWYQQALGQGPQFIFQYYEEEERQRGNFPDRFSGHQFPNYSSELNVNALLLGDSALYLCASSFVGNTGELFFGEGSRLTVL.

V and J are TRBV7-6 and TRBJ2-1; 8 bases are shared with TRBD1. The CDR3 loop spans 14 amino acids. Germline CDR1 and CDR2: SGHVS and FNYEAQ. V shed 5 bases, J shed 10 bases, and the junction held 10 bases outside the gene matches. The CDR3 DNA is TGTGCCAGCAGCAAAACAGGGGGGCAATCGGAGCAGTTCTTC. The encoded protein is CASSKTGGQSEQFF.

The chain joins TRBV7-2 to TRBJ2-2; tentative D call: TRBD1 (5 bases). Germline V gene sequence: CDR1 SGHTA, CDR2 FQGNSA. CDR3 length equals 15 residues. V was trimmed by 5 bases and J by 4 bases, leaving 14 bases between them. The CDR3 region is CASSPLGAVTGELFF. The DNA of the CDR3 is TGTGCCAGCAGCCCCCTTGGGGCAGTCACCGGGGAGCTGTTTTTT.

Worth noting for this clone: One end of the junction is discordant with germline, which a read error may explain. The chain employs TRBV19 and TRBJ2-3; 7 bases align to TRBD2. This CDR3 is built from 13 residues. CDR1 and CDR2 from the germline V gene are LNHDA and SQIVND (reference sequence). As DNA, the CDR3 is TGTGCCAGCCAGCGGGATAGCATAGATACGCAGTATTTT. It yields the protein CASQRDSIDTQYF. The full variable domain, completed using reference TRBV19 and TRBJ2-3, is DGGITQSPKYLFRKEGQNVTLSCEQNLNHDAMYWYRQDPGQGLRLIYYSQIVNDFQKGDIAEGYSVSREKKESFPLTVTSAQKNPTAFYLCASQRDSIDTQYFGPGTRLTVL.

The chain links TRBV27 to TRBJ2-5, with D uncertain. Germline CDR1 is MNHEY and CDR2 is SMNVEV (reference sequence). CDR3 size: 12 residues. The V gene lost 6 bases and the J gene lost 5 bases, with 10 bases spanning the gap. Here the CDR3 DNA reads TGTGCCAGCAGCCGTCCCCACGAGACCCAGTACTTC. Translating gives CASSRPHETQYF.

This CDR3 is CASRPHWDYEQYF. The CDR3 DNA sequence: TGTGCCAGCAGGCCACATTGGGACTACGAGCAGTACTTC. This chain joins TRBV6-5 and TRBJ2-7; D uncertain. The germline V gene has CDR1 MNHEY and CDR2 SVGAGI. There are 13 residues in the CDR3. Trimming cost V 6 bases and J 3 bases, with 12 bases left between them.

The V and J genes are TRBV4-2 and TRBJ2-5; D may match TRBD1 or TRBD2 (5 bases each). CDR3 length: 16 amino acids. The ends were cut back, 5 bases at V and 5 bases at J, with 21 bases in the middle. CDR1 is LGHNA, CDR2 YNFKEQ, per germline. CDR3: CASSLGPSDSGETQYF. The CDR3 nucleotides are TGTGCCAGCAGCTTGGGACCCAGCGACTCGGGGGAGACCCAGTACTTC.

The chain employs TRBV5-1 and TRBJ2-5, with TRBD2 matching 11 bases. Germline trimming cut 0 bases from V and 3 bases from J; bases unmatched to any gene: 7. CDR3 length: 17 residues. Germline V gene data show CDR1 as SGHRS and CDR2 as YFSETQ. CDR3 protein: CASSLGLTSGSEETQYF. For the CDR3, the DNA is TGCGCCAGCAGCTTGGGTCTTACTAGCGGGAGTGAAGAGACCCAGTACTTC.

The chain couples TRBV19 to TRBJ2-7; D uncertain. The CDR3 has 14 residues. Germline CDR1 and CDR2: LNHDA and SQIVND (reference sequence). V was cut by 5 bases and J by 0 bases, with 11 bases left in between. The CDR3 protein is CASSARLYSYEQYF. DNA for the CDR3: TGTGCCAGTAGTGCTAGACTCTACTCCTACGAGCAGTACTTC.

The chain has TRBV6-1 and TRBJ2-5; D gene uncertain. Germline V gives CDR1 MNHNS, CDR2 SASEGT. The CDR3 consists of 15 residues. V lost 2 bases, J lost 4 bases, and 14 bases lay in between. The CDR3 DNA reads TGTGCCAGCAGTGAAAGTTTTGTAGGGCGAGAGACCCAGTACTTC. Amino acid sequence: CASSESFVGRETQYF.

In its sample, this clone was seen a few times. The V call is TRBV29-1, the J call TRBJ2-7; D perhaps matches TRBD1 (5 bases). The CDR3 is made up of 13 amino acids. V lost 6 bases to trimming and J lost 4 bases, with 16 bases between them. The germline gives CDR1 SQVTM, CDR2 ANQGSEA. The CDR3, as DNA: TGCAGCGTAACAATGACAGTGGGATACGAGCAGTACTTC. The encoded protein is CSVTMTVGYEQYF.